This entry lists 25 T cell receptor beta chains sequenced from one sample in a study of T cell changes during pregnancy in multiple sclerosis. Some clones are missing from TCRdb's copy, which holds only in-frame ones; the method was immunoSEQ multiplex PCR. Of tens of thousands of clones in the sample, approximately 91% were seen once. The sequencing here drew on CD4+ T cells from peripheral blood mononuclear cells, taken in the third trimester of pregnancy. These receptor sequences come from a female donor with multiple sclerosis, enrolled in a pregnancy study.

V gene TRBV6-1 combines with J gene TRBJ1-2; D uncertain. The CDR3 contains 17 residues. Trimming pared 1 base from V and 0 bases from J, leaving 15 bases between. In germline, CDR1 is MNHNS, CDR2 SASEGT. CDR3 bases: TGTGCCAGCAGTGAAGGTCTACCCGCCTTCACTAACTATGGCTACACCTTC. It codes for CASSEGLPAFTNYGYTF.

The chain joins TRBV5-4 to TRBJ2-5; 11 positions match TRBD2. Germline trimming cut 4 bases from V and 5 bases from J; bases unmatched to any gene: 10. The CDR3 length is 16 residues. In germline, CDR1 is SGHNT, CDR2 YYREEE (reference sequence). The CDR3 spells CASSRAVSGGEETQYF. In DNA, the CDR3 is TGTGCCAGCAGCCGCGCGGTTAGCGGGGGGGAGGAGACCCAGTACTTC.

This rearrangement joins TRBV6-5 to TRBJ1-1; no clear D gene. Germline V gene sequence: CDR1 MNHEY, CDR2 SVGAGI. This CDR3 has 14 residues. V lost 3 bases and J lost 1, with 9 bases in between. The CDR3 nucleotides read TGTGCCAGCAGTTATAACACGTGGAACACTGAAGCTTTCTTT. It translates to CASSYNTWNTEAFF.

The CDR3 spells CASSRFDRETGELFF. In DNA, the CDR3 is TGTGCCAGCAGCCGATTCGACAGGGAAACCGGGGAGCTGTTTTTT. The V gene is TRBV9, the J gene TRBJ2-2, with 7 bases identical to TRBD1. The J segment lost 5 bases and the V segment lost 4 bases, leaving 8 bases of the junction unmatched. The germline V gene has CDR1 SGDLS and CDR2 YYNGEE. This CDR3 region has 15 residues.

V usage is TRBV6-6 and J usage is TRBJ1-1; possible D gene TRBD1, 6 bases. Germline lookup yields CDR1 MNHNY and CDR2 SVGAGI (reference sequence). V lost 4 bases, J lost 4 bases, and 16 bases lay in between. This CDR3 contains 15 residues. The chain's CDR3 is CASSFATQGSTEAFF. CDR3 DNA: TGTGCCAGCAGTTTCGCAACGCAGGGGTCCACTGAAGCTTTCTTT.

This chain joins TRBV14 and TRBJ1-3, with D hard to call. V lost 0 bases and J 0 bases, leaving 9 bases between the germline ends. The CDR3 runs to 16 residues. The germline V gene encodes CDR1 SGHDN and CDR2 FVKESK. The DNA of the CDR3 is TGTGCCAGCAGCCAAGATGTGAGGGTCTCTGGAAACACCATATATTTT. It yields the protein CASSQDVRVSGNTIYF.

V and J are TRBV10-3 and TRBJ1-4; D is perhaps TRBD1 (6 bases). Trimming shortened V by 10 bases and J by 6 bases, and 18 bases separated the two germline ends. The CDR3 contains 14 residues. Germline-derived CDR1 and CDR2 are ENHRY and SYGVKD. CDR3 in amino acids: CATSSGGGDEKLFF. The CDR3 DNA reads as TGTGCCACCTCTTCGGGAGGGGGGGATGAAAAACTGTTTTTT.

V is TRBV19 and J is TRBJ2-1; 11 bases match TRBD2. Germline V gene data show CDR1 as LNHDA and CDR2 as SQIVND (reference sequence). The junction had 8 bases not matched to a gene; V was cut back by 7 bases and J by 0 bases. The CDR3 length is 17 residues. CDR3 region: CASTRTSGLSSYNEQFF. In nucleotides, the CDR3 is TGTGCCAGTACCAGGACTAGCGGGCTTAGCTCCTACAATGAGCAGTTCTTC.

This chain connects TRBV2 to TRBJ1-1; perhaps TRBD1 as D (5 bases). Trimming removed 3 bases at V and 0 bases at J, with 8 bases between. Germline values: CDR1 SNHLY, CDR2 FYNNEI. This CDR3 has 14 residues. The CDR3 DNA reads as TGTGCCAGCAGTGAGACAGTCTTGAACACTGAAGCTTTCTTT. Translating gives CASSETVLNTEAFF.

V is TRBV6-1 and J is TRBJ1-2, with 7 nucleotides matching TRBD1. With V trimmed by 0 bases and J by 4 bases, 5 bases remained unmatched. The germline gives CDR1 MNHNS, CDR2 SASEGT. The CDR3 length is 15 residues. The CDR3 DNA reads TGTGCCAGCAGTGAAGCTGAAGGGGGCGGCTATGGCTACACCTTC. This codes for CASSEAEGGGYGYTF.

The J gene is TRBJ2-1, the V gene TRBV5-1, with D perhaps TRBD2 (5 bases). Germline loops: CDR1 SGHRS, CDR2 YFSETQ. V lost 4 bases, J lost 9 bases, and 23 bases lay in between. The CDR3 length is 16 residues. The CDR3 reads CASSQERGFFGVEQFF. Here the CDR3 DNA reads TGCGCCAGCAGCCAGGAACGCGGGTTCTTTGGGGTTGAGCAGTTCTTC.

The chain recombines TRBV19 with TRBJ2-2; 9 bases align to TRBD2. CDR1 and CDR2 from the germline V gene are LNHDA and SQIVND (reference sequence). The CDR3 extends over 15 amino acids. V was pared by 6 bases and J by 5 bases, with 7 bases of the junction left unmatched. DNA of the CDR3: TGTGCCAGTAGCCGCGGGGGGGTAGGGACCGGGGAGCTGTTTTTT. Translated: CASSRGGVGTGELFF.

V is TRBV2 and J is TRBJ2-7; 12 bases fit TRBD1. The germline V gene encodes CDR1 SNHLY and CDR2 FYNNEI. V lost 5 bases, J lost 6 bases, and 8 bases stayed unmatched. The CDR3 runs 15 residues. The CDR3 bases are TGTGCCAGCAGTCGCCGGGACAGGGGGCGCGGCGAGCAGTACTTC. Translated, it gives CASSRRDRGRGEQYF.

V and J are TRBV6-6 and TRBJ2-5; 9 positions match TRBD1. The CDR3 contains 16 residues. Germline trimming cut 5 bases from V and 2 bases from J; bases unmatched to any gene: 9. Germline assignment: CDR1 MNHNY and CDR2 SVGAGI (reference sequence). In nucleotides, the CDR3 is TGTGCCAGCAGTCCCACAGGGGGCGGTGGGCAAGAGACCCAGTACTTC. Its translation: CASSPTGGGGQETQYF.

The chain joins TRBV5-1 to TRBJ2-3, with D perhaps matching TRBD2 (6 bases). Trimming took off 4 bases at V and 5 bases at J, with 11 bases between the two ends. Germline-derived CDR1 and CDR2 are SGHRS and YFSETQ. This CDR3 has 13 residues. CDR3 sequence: CASSVTGRDTQYF. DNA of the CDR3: TGCGCCAGCAGCGTTACCGGGAGAGATACGCAGTATTTT. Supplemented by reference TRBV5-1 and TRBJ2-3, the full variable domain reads KAGVTQTPRYLIKTRGQQVTLSCSPISGHRSVSWYQQTPGQGLQFLFEYFSETQRNKGNFPGRFSGRQFSNSRSEMNVSTLELGDSALYLCASSVTGRDTQYFGPGTRLTVL.

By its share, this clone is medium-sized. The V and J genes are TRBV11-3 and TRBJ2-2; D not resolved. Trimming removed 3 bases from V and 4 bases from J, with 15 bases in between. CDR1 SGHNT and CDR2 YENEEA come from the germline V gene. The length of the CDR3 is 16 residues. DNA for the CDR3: TGTGCCAGCAGCTTGCGTCCGCCACAGTCCACCGGGGAGCTGTTTTTT. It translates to CASSLRPPQSTGELFF.

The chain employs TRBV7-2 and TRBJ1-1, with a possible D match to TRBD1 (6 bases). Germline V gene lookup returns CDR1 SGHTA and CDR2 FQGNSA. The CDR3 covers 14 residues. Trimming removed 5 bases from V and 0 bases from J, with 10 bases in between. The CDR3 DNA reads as TGTGCCAGCAGCCCCAGGGGTCTGAACACTGAAGCTTTCTTT. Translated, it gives CASSPRGLNTEAFF.

In nucleotides, the CDR3 is TGTGCCAGCAGAAGGACGGGGGGTACAGATACGCAGTATTTT. It codes for CASRRTGGTDTQYF. The rearrangement links TRBV5-4 to TRBJ2-3; 7 bases agree with TRBD2. CDR1 and CDR2 (germline): SGHNT, YYREEE (reference sequence). The CDR3 is made up of 14 amino acids. The junction had 6 bases not matched to a gene; V was cut back by 5 bases and J by 3 bases.

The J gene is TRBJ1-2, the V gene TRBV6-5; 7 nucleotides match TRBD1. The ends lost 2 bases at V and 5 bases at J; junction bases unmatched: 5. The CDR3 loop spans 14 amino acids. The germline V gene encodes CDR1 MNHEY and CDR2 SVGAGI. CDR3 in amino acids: CASSYRGQQYGYTF. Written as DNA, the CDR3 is TGTGCCAGCAGTTACCGGGGACAGCAATATGGCTACACCTTC.

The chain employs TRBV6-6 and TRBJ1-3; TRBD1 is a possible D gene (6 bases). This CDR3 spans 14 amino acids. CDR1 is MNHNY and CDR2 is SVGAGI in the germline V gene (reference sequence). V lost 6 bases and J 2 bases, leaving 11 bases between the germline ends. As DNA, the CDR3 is TGTGCCAGCAGGGGGAGACAGGCTGGAAACACCATATATTTT. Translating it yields CASRGRQAGNTIYF.

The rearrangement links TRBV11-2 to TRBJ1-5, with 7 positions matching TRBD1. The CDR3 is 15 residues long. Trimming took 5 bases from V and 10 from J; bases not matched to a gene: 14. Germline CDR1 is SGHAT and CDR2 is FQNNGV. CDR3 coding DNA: TGTGCCAGCAGCAAAGACAGGGCCGAGTTATCACCCCAGCATTTT. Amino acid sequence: CASSKDRAELSPQHF. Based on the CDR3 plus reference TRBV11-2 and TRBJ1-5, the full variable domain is EAGVAQSPRYKIIEKRQSVAFWCNPISGHATLYWYQQILGQGPKLLIQFQNNGVVDDSQLPKDRFSAERLKGVDSTLKIQPAKLEDSAVYLCASSKDRAELSPQHFGDGTRLSIL.

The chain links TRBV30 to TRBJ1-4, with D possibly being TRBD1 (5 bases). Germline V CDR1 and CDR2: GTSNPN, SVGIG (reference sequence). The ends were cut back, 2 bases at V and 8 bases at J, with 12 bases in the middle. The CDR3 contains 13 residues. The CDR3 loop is CAWSRGYGEKLFF. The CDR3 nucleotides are TGTGCCTGGAGTCGGGGGTATGGCGAAAAACTGTTTTTT.

Here the CDR3 reads CASSSTSGAHQETQYF. The CDR3 DNA sequence: TGCGCCAGCAGCTCCACGAGCGGGGCCCACCAAGAGACCCAGTACTTC. The rearrangement joins TRBV5-1 to TRBJ2-5, with 7 bases that match TRBD2. CDR1 is SGHRS, CDR2 YFSETQ, per germline. J gave up 0 bases and V 3 bases, and 8 bases lay outside the gene matches. The CDR3 runs to 16 residues. The complete variable domain, with remaining parts taken from reference TRBV5-1 and TRBJ2-5, reads KAGVTQTPRYLIKTRGQQVTLSCSPISGHRSVSWYQQTPGQGLQFLFEYFSETQRNKGNFPGRFSGRQFSNSRSEMNVSTLELGDSALYLCASSSTSGAHQETQYFGPGTRLLVL.

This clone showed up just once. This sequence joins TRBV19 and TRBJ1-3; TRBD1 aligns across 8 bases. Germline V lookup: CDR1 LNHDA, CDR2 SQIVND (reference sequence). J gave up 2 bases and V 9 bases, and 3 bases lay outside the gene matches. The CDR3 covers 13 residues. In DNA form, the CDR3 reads TGTGCCAGCAGACAGGGGACTGGAAACACCATATATTTT. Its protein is CASRQGTGNTIYF.

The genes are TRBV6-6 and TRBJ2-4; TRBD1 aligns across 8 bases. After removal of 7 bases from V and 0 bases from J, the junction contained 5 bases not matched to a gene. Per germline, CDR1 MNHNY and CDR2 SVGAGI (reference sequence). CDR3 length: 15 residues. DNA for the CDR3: TGTGCCAGCACAGAGACAGGGGTAGCCAAAAACATTCAGTACTTC. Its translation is CASTETGVAKNIQYF.